The 18 T cell receptor beta chains given below trace back to one sample, sequenced in a study of T cell responses to AZD1222 COVID-19 vaccine. Repertoires were generated with immunoSEQ multiplex PCR, while TCRdb's copy carries only in-frame clones and drops some. The sample lists hundreds of thousands of clones; about 93% were seen once. The source was peripheral blood, collected on day 0 of MenACWY control vaccination. Source of these receptors: an adult in good health.

Written as DNA, the CDR3 is TGTGCCAGTAGTGCCGACAGGGGGGACAACGAGCAGTACTTC. Its translation is CASSADRGDNEQYF. The chain has TRBV19 and TRBJ2-7; 9 bases align to TRBD1. The V gene end was trimmed by 5 bases and the J gene end by 5 bases; junction bases not matched to a gene: 7. The germline gives CDR1 LNHDA, CDR2 SQIVND (reference sequence). There are 14 residues in the CDR3.

This chain joins TRBV10-2 and TRBJ1-3, with D hard to call. Germline V gene sequence: CDR1 WSHSY, CDR2 SAAADI. V dropped 2 bases and J dropped 4 bases, with 12 bases sitting between them. The CDR3 is 15 residues long. The CDR3 DNA follows: TGCGCCAGCAGTGAGGAAGCAAGCCGAGGAAACACCATATATTTT. Amino acid sequence: CASSEEASRGNTIYF.

The chain carries TRBV28 and TRBJ2-7, with D possibly matching TRBD2 (7 bases). CDR3 length: 14 residues. V was pared by 7 bases and J by 4 bases, with 17 bases between. Germline V lookup: CDR1 MDHEN, CDR2 SYDVKM. The CDR3 nucleotides read TGTGCCAGCACCTCGGGGGGCCAAGGATACGAGCAGTACTTC. Amino acids: CASTSGGQGYEQYF.

The genes are TRBV6-4 and TRBJ1-5, with no clear D. Between the trimmed V and J ends, which lost 2 bases and 2 bases, there was a span of 28 bases. The CDR3 totals 21 residues. Germline V lookup: CDR1 MRHNA, CDR2 SNTAGT. CDR3 in amino acids: CASSDGHSPTPLLICNQPQHF. The CDR3, as DNA: TGTGCCAGCAGTGACGGGCACTCTCCGACACCCCTTTTAATATGCAATCAGCCCCAGCATTTT.

This clone has a handful of counts. The chain combines TRBV6-2 or TRBV6-3 with TRBJ2-3; 9 positions match TRBD1. This CDR3 has 16 residues. The germline V gene encodes CDR1 MNHEY and CDR2 SVGEGT. V dropped 2 bases and J dropped 3; count of bases not matched to a gene: 6. This chain's CDR3 is CASSYAPGQGTDTQYF. The CDR3 DNA reads TGTGCCAGCAGTTACGCTCCGGGACAGGGAACAGATACGCAGTATTTT.

The chain carries TRBV9 and TRBJ2-3; D remains ambiguous. Germline lookup yields CDR1 SGDLS and CDR2 YYNGEE. V was pared by 4 bases and J by 0 bases, with 9 bases between. The CDR3 has 14 residues. In DNA form, the CDR3 reads TGTGCCAGCAGCCTAGACACGAGCACAGATACGCAGTATTTT. Residues: CASSLDTSTDTQYF. The full variable domain, with the rest looked up from reference TRBV9 and TRBJ2-3, is DSGVTQTPKHLITATGQRVTLRCSPRSGDLSVYWYQQSLDQGLQFLIQYYNGEERAKGNILERFSAQQFPDLHSELNLSSLELGDSALYFCASSLDTSTDTQYFGPGTRLTVL.

The chain couples TRBV18 to TRBJ1-1; possibly TRBD1 for D (5 bases). Looked up from germline, CDR1 is KGHSH and CDR2 is LQKENI. CDR3 size: 14 residues. The V end lost 5 bases, the J end lost 6 bases, and 16 bases lay between the germline ends. Here the CDR3 DNA reads TGTGCCAGCTCATCCTCTCTGGGGCGCGCTGAAGCTTTCTTT. Translation gives CASSSSLGRAEAFF.

The rearrangement links TRBV2 to TRBJ2-5; D is perhaps TRBD1 (5 bases). CDR3 length equals 12 residues. Germline loops: CDR1 SNHLY, CDR2 FYNNEI. The V gene lost 4 bases and the J gene lost 4 bases, with 7 bases spanning the gap. The CDR3 spells CASSVGVETQYF. Written as DNA, the CDR3 is TGTGCCAGCAGTGTAGGGGTAGAGACCCAGTACTTC.

This chain links TRBV24-1 with TRBJ2-6; D not resolved. CDR1 and CDR2 (germline): KGHDR, SFDVKD. This CDR3 is built from 14 residues. The germline V and J ends were trimmed by 4 bases and 5 bases, with 8 bases remaining between them. The CDR3 DNA reads as TGTGCCACCAGTGAACCTCAGCGGGCCAACGTCCTGACTTTC. Encoded protein: CATSEPQRANVLTF.

This sequence joins TRBV19 and TRBJ1-2; TRBD1 aligns across 7 bases. CDR1 LNHDA and CDR2 SQIVND come from the germline V gene (reference sequence). This CDR3 has 14 residues. With V trimmed by 4 bases and J by 2 bases, 4 bases remained unmatched. The CDR3 is CASSRAQGNYGYTF. The CDR3 bases are TGTGCCAGTAGTAGAGCACAGGGGAACTATGGCTACACCTTC.

The V call is TRBV19, the J call TRBJ1-1, with 9 positions matching TRBD1. J was trimmed by 4 bases and V by 5 bases; bases with no gene match: 5. The germline V gene encodes CDR1 LNHDA and CDR2 SQIVND (reference sequence). The length of the CDR3 is 14 residues. CDR3 amino acids: CASSGQGRGTEAFF. In nucleotides, the CDR3 is TGTGCCAGTAGTGGACAGGGGCGAGGCACTGAAGCTTTCTTT.

The genes are TRBV12-3 or TRBV12-4 and TRBJ2-7; a weak D match, TRBD2 (6 bases). CDR3 size: 12 residues. V lost 6 bases to trimming and J lost 2 bases, with 8 bases between them. This chain's CDR3 is CASREGPYEQYF. In nucleotides, the CDR3 is TGTGCCAGCAGGGAGGGGCCCTACGAGCAGTACTTC.

The chain combines TRBV11-2 with TRBJ1-1; D unresolved. Germline V CDR1 and CDR2: SGHAT, FQNNGV. Trimming took 0 bases from V and 0 from J, leaving 8 bases between them. The CDR3 sequence is 15 residues long. CDR3 sequence: CASSLDAGMNTEAFF. CDR3 nucleotide sequence: TGTGCCAGCAGCTTAGATGCAGGTATGAACACTGAAGCTTTCTTT.

The chain employs TRBV7-6 and TRBJ1-3; D is unclear. V lost 2 bases and J 4 bases, leaving 24 bases between the germline ends. Germline lookup yields CDR1 SGHVS and CDR2 FNYEAQ. The CDR3 has 19 residues. CDR3 DNA: TGTGCCAGCAGCTTAATACGGCCCGAGGCCGAACTCCGGGGAAACACCATATATTTT. It translates to CASSLIRPEAELRGNTIYF.

The chain employs TRBV3-1 (or the pseudogene TRBV3-2) and TRBJ1-1; the D gene is possibly TRBD1 (5 bases). This CDR3 contains 13 residues. V was shortened by 2 bases and J by 7 bases, with 11 bases between the two germline ends. Germline CDR1 reads LGHDT; CDR2 reads YNNKEL (reference sequence). The CDR3 nucleotides are TGTGCCAGCAGCCAACTCCAGGGTGATGAAGCTTTCTTT. Translation: CASSQLQGDEAFF.

The rearrangement uses TRBV7-2 and TRBJ1-5; weak D call: TRBD1 (6 bases). V was trimmed by 4 bases and J by 3 bases, leaving 10 bases between them. Germline CDR1 is SGHTA and CDR2 is FQGNSA. The CDR3 is made up of 14 amino acids. For the CDR3, the DNA is TGTGCCAGCAGCTCGCAGGGGCTCAATCAGCCCCAGCATTTT. Protein sequence: CASSSQGLNQPQHF.

The V call is TRBV12-3 or TRBV12-4, the J call TRBJ2-1; D not certain. V lost 5 bases and J 11 bases, leaving 10 bases between the germline ends. The CDR3 runs 11 residues. The CDR3, as DNA: TGTGCCAGCAGTCCGTTACAGAAGCAGTTCTTC. Its translation: CASSPLQKQFF.

The chain links TRBV19 to TRBJ1-1; a weak D match, TRBD1 (6 bases). This CDR3 is 15 amino acids long. The V and J ends lost 6 bases and 1 base respectively, with 15 bases between them. From germline, CDR1 is LNHDA and CDR2 SQIVND (reference sequence). In DNA, the CDR3 is TGTGCCAGTAGCCCTAAAAAGACAGGGAACACTGAAGCTTTCTTT. It yields the protein CASSPKKTGNTEAFF.